Listed here are 20 T cell receptor beta chains from one sample, sequenced in a study of Ad26.COV2.S vaccination and SARS-CoV-2 variants. Sequenced by immunoSEQ multiplex PCR; TCRdb stores in-frame clones only, minus some. This sample has around 340,000 clones, with approximately 86% found just once. Treatment specified: around 19 received Ad26.COV2.S at low or high dose, single or two shots; about 5 received placebo; per-sample allocation not given. Specimens were obtained on day 63 following the first vaccine or placebo injection. Here the sequenced sample was peripheral blood, taken in a trial of Ad26.COV2.S vaccine versus placebo. The source of these receptors is a person between 18 and 65 years old who received the Ad26.COV2.S COVID-19 vaccine or a placebo.

The rearrangement joins TRBV9 to TRBJ2-2; the D gene could be TRBD1 or TRBD2 (6 bases each). The CDR3 totals 16 residues. The germline V gene has CDR1 SGDLS and CDR2 YYNGEE. V lost 0 bases and J lost 1, with 10 bases in between. The CDR3 protein is CASSVGGALNTGELFF. The CDR3, as DNA: TGTGCCAGCAGCGTAGGGGGGGCCCTGAACACCGGGGAGCTGTTTTTT.

This clone was observed a single time. V is TRBV12-5 and J is TRBJ2-5; TRBD1 agrees at 11 bases. This CDR3 has 17 residues. Germline lookup yields CDR1 LGHNT and CDR2 FRNRAP. V trimming: 0 bases; J trimming: 5 bases; junction bases outside the gene matches: 8. CDR3 nucleotides: TGTGCTAGTGGTTTGGTACTCGGACAGGGGGCCTTGGAGACCCAGTACTTC. Translated, it gives CASGLVLGQGALETQYF. The entire variable domain, with the rest obtained from reference TRBV12-5 and TRBJ2-5, is as follows: DARVTQTPRHKVTEMGQEVTMRCQPILGHNTVFWYRQTMMQGLELLAYFRNRAPLDDSGMPKDRFSAEMPDATLATLKIQPSEPRDSAVYFCASGLVLGQGALETQYFGPGTRLLVL.

This clone has just one count. V is TRBV9 and J is TRBJ1-2; D is unresolved. Germline V gene sequence: CDR1 SGDLS, CDR2 YYNGEE. The CDR3 consists of 11 residues. The V gene lost 0 bases and the J gene lost 7 bases, with 4 bases spanning the gap. The CDR3 sequence is CASSVGSGYTF. CDR3 in DNA: TGTGCCAGCAGCGTAGGCAGTGGCTACACCTTC.

This clone occurred a few times. The rearrangement uses TRBV4-3 and TRBJ1-4; maybe TRBD1 (5 bases). Germline loops: CDR1 LGHNA, CDR2 YSLEER. V lost 3 bases to trimming and J lost 8 bases, with 22 bases between them. CDR3 length: 17 amino acids. The chain's CDR3 is CASSQKEPGTGGEKLFF. The CDR3, as DNA: TGCGCCAGCAGCCAGAAGGAACCCGGGACGGGGGGAGAAAAACTGTTTTTT.

As to this clone: The junction shows a germline mismatch at one end, possibly a read error. V gene TRBV7-9 combines with J gene TRBJ2-1; D could derive from TRBD1 or TRBD2 (6 bases each). The CDR3 extends over 15 amino acids. Germline lookup yields CDR1 SEHNR and CDR2 FQNEAQ (reference sequence). Here the CDR3 DNA reads TGTGCCAGCAGCTTAAGACCCGGGGGCTACGATGAGCAGTTCTTC. Its protein is CASSLRPGGYDEQFF.

The V gene is TRBV4-2, the J gene TRBJ2-6; 7 nucleotides line up with TRBD2. This CDR3 is built from 19 residues. The J segment lost 1 base and the V segment lost 3 bases, leaving 12 bases of the junction unmatched. Germline V gene sequence: CDR1 LGHNA, CDR2 YNFKEQ. CDR3 amino acids: CASSQGGAGLRSGANVLTF. The CDR3 DNA is TGTGCCAGCAGCCAGGGAGGGGCGGGTCTTAGGTCTGGGGCCAACGTCCTGACTTTC.

The chain couples TRBV11-2 to TRBJ1-4; the D gene is possibly TRBD1 (5 bases). In germline, CDR1 is SGHAT, CDR2 FQNNGV. CDR3 length: 13 residues. With 3 bases removed from V and 8 bases from J, the gap between germline ends came to 10 bases. CDR3 in amino acids: CASSLDAGEKLFF. CDR3 bases: TGTGCCAGCAGCTTGGATGCAGGGGAAAAACTGTTTTTT. Full variable domain (rest looked up from reference TRBV11-2 and TRBJ1-4): EAGVAQSPRYKIIEKRQSVAFWCNPISGHATLYWYQQILGQGPKLLIQFQNNGVVDDSQLPKDRFSAERLKGVDSTLKIQPAKLEDSAVYLCASSLDAGEKLFFGSGTQLSVL.

This clone was counted once. V and J are TRBV7-2 and TRBJ1-4; tentative D call: TRBD1 (6 bases). The ends were cut back, 4 bases at V and 4 bases at J, with 10 bases in the middle. The CDR3 sequence is 14 residues long. Per germline, CDR1 SGHTA and CDR2 FQGNSA. CDR3 amino acids: CASSSQGNNEKLFF. The CDR3 coding sequence is TGTGCCAGCAGCTCTCAGGGGAATAATGAAAAACTGTTTTTT.

V usage is TRBV5-8 and J usage is TRBJ2-1; TRBD1 might be the D (5 bases). Per the germline V gene, CDR1 is SGHTS and CDR2 is YDEGEE. The germline V and J ends were trimmed by 5 bases and 6 bases, with 12 bases remaining between them. The CDR3 has 13 residues. The CDR3 here is CASRLKGVNEQFF. Here the CDR3 DNA reads TGTGCCAGCAGGCTAAAAGGGGTCAATGAGCAGTTCTTC.

The rearrangement links TRBV11-2 to TRBJ2-7, with D possibly TRBD1 on 5 matching bases. V lost 4 bases to trimming and J lost 6 bases, with 19 bases between them. The CDR3 consists of 15 residues. Germline CDR1 is SGHAT and CDR2 is FQNNGV. DNA for the CDR3: TGTGCCAGCAGCTATAACGTGGGGCAGACCGGCGAGCAGTACTTC. Its translation: CASSYNVGQTGEQYF.

The chain has TRBV4-3 and TRBJ2-2; D tentatively reads TRBD1 or TRBD2 (5 bases each). This CDR3 region has 15 residues. Germline CDR1 and CDR2: LGHNA and YSLEER. V dropped 8 bases and J dropped 3 bases, with 16 bases sitting between them. CDR3 coding DNA: TGCGCCAGCGGGGGACGGTACTCCGACACCGGGGAGCTGTTTTTT. It encodes CASGGRYSDTGELFF.

This clone was detected only once. This chain joins TRBV28 and TRBJ2-5; 8 bases line up with TRBD1. Germline CDR1 and CDR2: MDHEN and SYDVKM. The CDR3 covers 15 residues. Germline trimming cut 7 bases from V and 4 bases from J; bases unmatched to any gene: 11. The CDR3, as DNA: TGTGCCAGCACCCAAAGGTACAGGGGGGTAGAGACCCAGTACTTC. The encoded protein is CASTQRYRGVETQYF.

This chain uses TRBV7-9 with TRBJ1-1, with TRBD1 as a possible D gene (5 bases). Per the germline V gene, CDR1 is SEHNR and CDR2 is FQNEAQ (reference sequence). Trimming cost V 1 base and J 5 bases, with 11 bases left between them. There are 14 residues in the CDR3. In DNA form, the CDR3 reads TGTGCCAGCAGCTTAGTCATGGGGGGGACTGAAGCTTTCTTT. Amino acid sequence: CASSLVMGGTEAFF.

The CDR3 region has the DNA TGTGCCAGCAGTTTGCGGACAGGGACTGAAGCTTTCTTT. Translation: CASSLRTGTEAFF. The genes are TRBV27 and TRBJ1-1; 8 nucleotides line up with TRBD1. CDR3 length: 13 residues. With 3 bases clipped from V and 5 bases from J, the junction kept 2 bases outside the gene matches. Germline lookup yields CDR1 MNHEY and CDR2 SMNVEV (reference sequence).

V is TRBV10-3 and J is TRBJ2-1, with 8 bases that match TRBD2. Germline loops: CDR1 ENHRY, CDR2 SYGVKD. CDR3 length: 17 amino acids. The ends lost 7 bases at V and 0 bases at J; junction bases unmatched: 11. The CDR3 loop reads CAIKESGGGSSYNEQFF. The CDR3 region has the DNA TGTGCCATCAAGGAGTCAGGCGGGGGGAGCTCCTACAATGAGCAGTTCTTC.

The chain couples TRBV4-2 to TRBJ2-1; 9 bases are shared with TRBD2. Germline loops: CDR1 LGHNA, CDR2 YNFKEQ. J was trimmed by 9 bases and V by 0 bases; bases with no gene match: 9. The CDR3 contains 16 residues. The CDR3 reads CASSQDLVAGDREQFF. DNA of the CDR3: TGTGCCAGCAGCCAAGATCTGGTAGCGGGGGACCGTGAGCAGTTCTTC.

This CDR3 is CASSQKQGPYGYTF. In DNA, the CDR3 is TGTGCCAGCAGCCAAAAACAGGGTCCCTATGGCTACACCTTC. The rearrangement joins TRBV3-1 (or the pseudogene TRBV3-2) to TRBJ1-2, with D possibly matching TRBD1 (6 bases). V lost 2 bases, J lost 4 bases, and 11 bases lay in between. The CDR3 is 14 residues long. Looked up from germline, CDR1 is LGHDT and CDR2 is YNNKEL (reference sequence).

J is TRBJ1-3 and V is TRBV3-1 (or the pseudogene TRBV3-2); D gene unclear. CDR1 is LGHDT and CDR2 is YNNKEL in the germline V gene (reference sequence). CDR3 length: 17 residues. V gave up 5 bases and J gave up 0 bases, with 17 bases separating them. Here the CDR3 DNA reads TGTGCCAGCAGCTACGCCGGTACACTCCACTCTGGAAACACCATATATTTT. Translating gives CASSYAGTLHSGNTIYF.

CDR3 sequence reads: CASSPPNGLTDTQYF. The CDR3 DNA sequence: TGTGCCAGCAGTCCCCCGAATGGACTCACAGATACGCAGTATTTT. The chain has TRBV28 and TRBJ2-3; D may be TRBD2 (5 bases). Trimming shortened V by 5 bases and J by 2 bases, and 14 bases separated the two germline ends. Per the germline V gene, CDR1 is MDHEN and CDR2 is SYDVKM. This CDR3 has 15 amino acids.

This chain links TRBV20-1 with TRBJ2-7; D tentatively reads TRBD1 or TRBD2 (5 bases each). The CDR3 extends over 11 amino acids. Trimming removed 7 bases at V and 3 bases at J, with 10 bases between. Germline CDR1 reads DFQATT; CDR2 reads SNEGSKA (reference sequence). The CDR3 nucleotides are TGCAGTGTGGGGGAATTCTACGAGCAGTACTTC. Translated, it gives CSVGEFYEQYF.